The 10 T cell receptor beta chains listed next were all sequenced from one sample in a study of metastatic and nonmetastatic thyroid tumors (dated by TCRdb to about 2020). The library came from PCR. Instrument used: Illumina HiSeq 4000. The public reads were run again by TCRdb, first through fastp at Q25 and then through MiXCR, and only productive beta chains were kept. For this sample the table gives 75,000 to 95,000 clones, of which roughly an eighth were detected only once. Around 11% of the sample is in the top ten clones. No treatment had been received by any patient before thyroid surgery. Sequences were obtained from blood. Every receptor here comes from a female donor with papillary thyroid cancer or a benign thyroid nodule (not recorded which). Some clones in this sample may be carry-over from other donors' samples.

The sample holds a few counts of this clone. Possible read error: a much larger clone is one base away. In nucleotides, the CDR3 is TGTGCCAGCAGTTTGTTCGGAGTCACAGATACGCAGTATTTT. This codes for CASSLFGVTDTQYF. The rearrangement links TRBV12-3 or TRBV12-4 to TRBJ2-3, with no clear D. The V gene lost 3 bases and the J gene lost 2 bases, with 9 bases spanning the gap. This CDR3 spans 14 amino acids.

V is TRBV9 and J is TRBJ1-2; 8 bases map to TRBD1. The length of the CDR3 is 13 residues. The V gene's germline CDR1 is SGDLS and CDR2 YYNGEE. J was trimmed by 8 bases and V by 2 bases; bases with no gene match: 5. The CDR3 loop reads CASSVDRGGGYTF. For the CDR3, the DNA is TGTGCCAGCAGCGTCGACAGGGGTGGAGGCTACACCTTC.

This clone was seen many times. The chain combines TRBV4-1 with TRBJ2-2; the D gene is possibly TRBD1 (7 bases). The CDR3 spans 16 residues. Germline CDR1 and CDR2: MGHRA and YSYEKL. The V end lost 1 base, the J end lost 7 bases, and 16 bases lay between the germline ends. CDR3 in amino acids: CASSQATGTYHGELFF. The DNA of the CDR3 is TGCGCCAGCAGCCAAGCGACAGGGACTTATCACGGGGAGCTGTTTTTT.

In this sample, this clone turned up many times. The chain carries TRBV9 and TRBJ1-6; D may be TRBD1 (5 bases). The CDR3 is 13 residues long. Germline CDR1 SGDLS, CDR2 YYNGEE. V was cut by 4 bases and J by 6 bases, with 8 bases left in between. The chain's CDR3 is CASSLQVNSPLHF. The CDR3 coding sequence is TGTGCCAGCAGCCTACAGGTTAATTCACCCCTCCACTTT. The full variable domain, its missing parts supplied by reference TRBV9 and TRBJ1-6, is DSGVTQTPKHLITATGQRVTLRCSPRSGDLSVYWYQQSLDQGLQFLIQYYNGEERAKGNILERFSAQQFPDLHSELNLSSLELGDSALYFCASSLQVNSPLHFGNGTRLTVT.

In this sample, this clone turned up many times. This rearrangement joins TRBV4-3 to TRBJ2-1; D gene ambiguous. CDR3 length: 15 amino acids. Trimming shortened V by 0 bases and J by 4 bases, and 10 bases separated the two germline ends. From germline, CDR1 is LGHNA and CDR2 YSLEER. This CDR3 is CASSQEFRPYNEQFF. The CDR3 coding sequence is TGCGCCAGCAGCCAAGAGTTCAGGCCTTACAATGAGCAGTTCTTC.

This clone was counted ten times or more. CDR3 in DNA: TGTGCCAGCAGCTTAACCCAGGATGCTGATGAAGCTTTCTTT. Its protein product is CASSLTQDADEAFF. The chain recombines TRBV7-9 with TRBJ1-1; D is ambiguous. The ends were cut back, 2 bases at V and 7 bases at J, with 14 bases in the middle. The CDR3 is made up of 14 amino acids. From germline, CDR1 is SEHNR and CDR2 FQNEAQ (reference sequence).

Many counts were recorded for this clone. A read error is possible here, since a much larger clone lies one base away. The chain carries TRBV24-1 and TRBJ1-2; D gene uncertain. CDR1 and CDR2 from the germline V gene are KGHDR and SFDVKD. The CDR3 has 14 residues. Here the CDR3 reads CATSDYNTNYDYTF. In nucleotides, the CDR3 is TGTGCCACCAGTGATTATAACACTAACTATGACTACACCTTC.

Remarks on this clone: A much larger clone is a single base away; this may be a read error. The sample carries other DNA sequences with the same CDR3. V is TRBV7-7 and J is TRBJ2-5; TRBD1 might be the D (8 bases). Germline CDR1 and CDR2: SSHAT and FNYEAQ (reference sequence). This CDR3 is 15 amino acids long. The CDR3, as DNA: TGTGCTAGCAGTAACAGGGGGGGTCTCCAAGAGACCCAGTACTTC. The encoded protein is CASSNRGGLQETQYF.

This clone was seen more than once but under ten times. Mismatch with germline at one junction end may stem from a read error. The rearrangement links TRBV6-1 to TRBJ1-2; tentative D call: TRBD1 (6 bases). CDR3 size: 15 residues. Germline-derived CDR1 and CDR2 are MNHNS and SASEGT. The CDR3 reads CANSHTGYGDYGYTF. CDR3 nucleotides: TGTGCCAACAGTCATACAGGGTATGGTGACTATGGCTACACCTTC.

This clone was detected ten times or more. V and J are TRBV30 and TRBJ2-7; TRBD2 is a possible D gene (7 bases). Germline V gene lookup returns CDR1 GTSNPN and CDR2 SVGIG (reference sequence). Trimming took off 0 bases at V and 6 bases at J, with 12 bases between the two ends. The CDR3 is made up of 13 amino acids. The CDR3 nucleotides are TGTGCCTGGAGTGTATCGCGGGGGCTCGAGCAGTACTTC. Translating gives CAWSVSRGLEQYF. The variable domain in full, completed from reference TRBV30 and TRBJ2-7, reads SQTIHQWPATLVQPVGSPLSLECTVEGTSNPNLYWYRQAAGRGLQLLFYSVGIGQISSEVPQNLSASRPQDRQFILSSKKLLLSDSGFYLCAWSVSRGLEQYFGPGTRLTVT.